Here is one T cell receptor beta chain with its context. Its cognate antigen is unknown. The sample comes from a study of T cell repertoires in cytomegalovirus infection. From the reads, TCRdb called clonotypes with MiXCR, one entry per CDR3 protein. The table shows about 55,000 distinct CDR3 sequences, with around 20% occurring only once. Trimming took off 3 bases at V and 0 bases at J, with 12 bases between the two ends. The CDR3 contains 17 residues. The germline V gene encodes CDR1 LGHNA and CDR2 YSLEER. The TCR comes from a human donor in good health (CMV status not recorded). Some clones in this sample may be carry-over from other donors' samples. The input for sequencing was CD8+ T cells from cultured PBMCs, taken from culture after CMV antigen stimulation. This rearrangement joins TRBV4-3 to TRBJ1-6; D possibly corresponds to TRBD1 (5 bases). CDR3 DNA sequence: TGCGCCAGCAGCCAGGACACCATTAGCTCCTATAATTCACCCCTCCACTTT. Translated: CASSQDTISSYNSPLHF.